This passage covers 29 T cell receptor beta chains from one sample sequenced in a study of T cell changes during pregnancy in multiple sclerosis. The protocol was immunoSEQ multiplex PCR, while the TCRdb copy is restricted to in-frame clones and leaves out a portion. This repertoire shows some 140,000 clones, 96% found once; its top ten account for 0.4% to 0.5%. The specimen comprised peripheral blood, sampled after pregnancy. These receptors were taken from a female donor with multiple sclerosis, enrolled in a pregnancy study.

The rearrangement links TRBV2 to TRBJ1-5; TRBD1 might be the D (5 bases). Per the germline V gene, CDR1 is SNHLY and CDR2 is FYNNEI. CDR3 length equals 13 residues. Deletions cut 6 bases from V and 6 bases from J, with 12 bases between. The CDR3 nucleotides read TGTGCCAGCAGCGCCTTGGGGCCTCAGCCCCAGCATTTT. It translates to CASSALGPQPQHF. The whole variable domain, filled in from reference TRBV2 and TRBJ1-5, reads EPEVTQTPSHQVTQMGQEVILRCVPISNHLYFYWYRQILGQKVEFLVSFYNNEISEKSEIFDDQFSVERPDGSNFTLKIRSTKLEDSAMYFCASSALGPQPQHFGDGTRLSIL.

The chain combines TRBV7-8 with TRBJ1-4, with unresolved D. The germline V gene encodes CDR1 SGHVS and CDR2 FQNEAQ. Trimming took off 5 bases at V and 8 bases at J, with 15 bases between the two ends. This CDR3 has 14 residues. CDR3 region: CASSARARREKLFF. CDR3 in DNA: TGTGCCAGCAGCGCGCGGGCTCGGCGGGAAAAACTGTTTTTT.

The rearrangement uses TRBV19 and TRBJ2-7; no firm D call. The CDR3 has 11 amino acids. CDR1 and CDR2 (germline): LNHDA, SQIVND (reference sequence). V shed 10 bases and J shed 4 bases, with 11 bases lying between them. CDR3 residues: CATRSGYEQYF. In DNA, the CDR3 is TGTGCCACCCGATCCGGGTACGAGCAGTACTTC.

This chain uses TRBV7-6 with TRBJ1-5, with D uncertain. The V gene's germline CDR1 is SGHVS and CDR2 FNYEAQ. V was cut by 0 bases and J by 4 bases, with 4 bases left in between. The CDR3 length is 13 residues. The CDR3 is CASSLAENQPQHF. The CDR3, as DNA: TGTGCCAGCAGCTTAGCCGAGAATCAGCCCCAGCATTTT.

The rearrangement joins TRBV28 to TRBJ1-2; unclear D gene. The CDR3 length is 18 residues. Germline assignment: CDR1 MDHEN and CDR2 SYDVKM. Deletions cut 2 bases from V and 2 bases from J, with 21 bases between. The DNA of the CDR3 is TGTGCCAGCAGTTTAGCCCTTCTAGGCAGATCGTCCAACTATGGCTACACCTTC. It yields the protein CASSLALLGRSSNYGYTF.

The rearrangement links TRBV6-5 to TRBJ2-3, with TRBD2 identical over 7 bases. CDR1 MNHEY and CDR2 SVGAGI come from the germline V gene. Losses at the gene ends were 3 bases for V and 4 bases for J; bases not matched to a gene: 10. The length of the CDR3 is 16 residues. The CDR3 region is CASSYRWAREADTQYF. CDR3 sequence (DNA): TGTGCCAGCAGTTATAGGTGGGCCCGGGAGGCAGATACGCAGTATTTT.

The chain is built from TRBV7-6 and TRBJ2-1; a possible D gene is TRBD2 (7 bases). The length of the CDR3 is 13 residues. V was pared by 1 base and J by 9 bases, with 10 bases between. In germline, CDR1 is SGHVS, CDR2 FNYEAQ. The CDR3 loop reads CASSLGAGAEQFF. CDR3 nucleotide sequence: TGTGCCAGCAGCTTAGGGGCGGGGGCTGAGCAGTTCTTC.

This chain links TRBV7-9 with TRBJ1-3, with D hard to call. The CDR3 runs 15 residues. The germline V gene encodes CDR1 SEHNR and CDR2 FQNEAQ (reference sequence). Trimming cost V 5 bases and J 0 bases, with 11 bases left between them. The CDR3 DNA sequence: TGTGCCAGCAGCGAGGTGAGGGTCTCTGGAAACACCATATATTTT. Its protein is CASSEVRVSGNTIYF.

This clone has just one count. The J gene is TRBJ2-1, the V gene TRBV11-3; TRBD2 aligns across 14 bases. The V and J ends lost 5 bases and 0 bases, in that order; junction bases with no gene match: 3. The CDR3 is 17 amino acids. CDR1 and CDR2 from the germline V gene are SGHNT and YENEEA. CDR3 sequence: CASSLGLAGGSYNEQFF. The DNA for the CDR3 is TGTGCCAGCAGCCTTGGACTAGCGGGAGGCTCCTACAATGAGCAGTTCTTC. The complete variable domain, with remaining parts taken from reference TRBV11-3 and TRBJ2-1, reads EAGVVQSPRYKIIEKKQPVAFWCNPISGHNTLYWYLQNLGQGPELLIRYENEEAVDDSQLPKDRFSAERLKGVDSTLKIQPAELGDSAVYLCASSLGLAGGSYNEQFFGPGTRLTVL.

This clone was counted a single time. V and J are TRBV4-1 and TRBJ1-2; weak D call: TRBD1 (6 bases). The CDR3 spans 16 residues. Germline V gene lookup returns CDR1 MGHRA and CDR2 YSYEKL. V lost 4 bases and J 6 bases, leaving 21 bases between the germline ends. CDR3 coding DNA: TGCGCCAGCAGCCCCCAAATTCTCGGAACAGGGCATGGCTACACCTTC. It codes for CASSPQILGTGHGYTF.

This chain uses TRBV5-4 with TRBJ2-7; tentatively, D is TRBD2 (5 bases). The V end lost 2 bases, the J end lost 2 bases, and 14 bases lay between the germline ends. The CDR3 consists of 15 residues. Germline V lookup: CDR1 SGHNT, CDR2 YYREEE (reference sequence). In DNA form, the CDR3 reads TGTGCCAGCAGCTTCGAGGGTCCTCCTACCTACGAGCAGTACTTC. Amino acids: CASSFEGPPTYEQYF.

The CDR3 here is CSVVGANTEAFF. The CDR3 nucleotides read TGCAGCGTTGTAGGGGCGAACACTGAAGCTTTCTTT. The gene calls are TRBV29-1 and TRBJ1-1, with D perhaps matching TRBD1 (5 bases). The V and J ends lost 4 bases and 1 base respectively, with 7 bases between them. Per the germline V gene, CDR1 is SQVTM and CDR2 is ANQGSEA. The CDR3 has 12 residues.

This chain connects TRBV6-4 to TRBJ1-1; D not resolved. This CDR3 contains 13 residues. The V gene's germline CDR1 is MRHNA and CDR2 SNTAGT. With 0 bases removed from V and 4 bases from J, the gap between germline ends came to 6 bases. The CDR3 spells CASSDSQFTEAFF. CDR3 bases: TGTGCCAGCAGTGACTCGCAGTTCACTGAAGCTTTCTTT.

This chain connects TRBV29-1 to TRBJ2-1, with a weak D call TRBD2 (7 bases). V was shortened by 5 bases and J by 3 bases, with 17 bases between the two germline ends. Germline V CDR1 and CDR2: SQVTM, ANQGSEA. This CDR3 is built from 15 residues. Here the CDR3 DNA reads TGCAGCGTTTGGGGAGGGGGGACAAACTACAATGAGCAGTTCTTC. Its translation: CSVWGGGTNYNEQFF.

The CDR3 DNA follows: TGTGCCAGCAGTCTTAGCGGAAACACCGGGGAGCTGTTTTTT. It codes for CASSLSGNTGELFF. The chain is built from TRBV2 and TRBJ2-2, with D possibly matching TRBD2 (6 bases). The CDR3 loop spans 14 amino acids. Per the germline V gene, CDR1 is SNHLY and CDR2 is FYNNEI. Trimming took 5 bases from V and 2 from J, leaving 9 bases between them.

About this clone itself: The sample contains more than one DNA sequence encoding this CDR3. The DNA for the CDR3 is TGTGCCAGCAGTCGAACTTCGACCTACGAGCAGTACTTC. Translation: CASSRTSTYEQYF. The rearrangement links TRBV27 to TRBJ2-7; no clear D gene. The CDR3 sequence is 13 residues long. The germline V gene encodes CDR1 MNHEY and CDR2 SMNVEV (reference sequence). V dropped 5 bases and J dropped 2 bases, with 10 bases sitting between them.

V is TRBV11-3 and J is TRBJ2-3; tentative D call: TRBD1 (6 bases). Trimming pared 4 bases from V and 4 bases from J, leaving 9 bases between. Germline CDR1 and CDR2: SGHNT and YENEEA. The CDR3 contains 13 residues. For the CDR3, the DNA is TGTGCCAGCAGCTCAGGGGACCCAGATACGCAGTATTTT. It encodes CASSSGDPDTQYF.

The chain is built from TRBV7-8 and TRBJ2-1; TRBD2 aligns across 11 bases. The CDR3 length is 19 residues. The germline gives CDR1 SGHVS, CDR2 FQNEAQ. Trimming removed 5 bases from V and 7 bases from J; junction bases left unmatched: 19. The CDR3 sequence is CASSTKILPTSGVMNEQFF. The DNA for the CDR3 is TGTGCCAGCAGCACGAAAATTCTTCCGACTAGCGGGGTAATGAATGAGCAGTTCTTC.

The chain couples TRBV27 to TRBJ2-7; 7 bases map to TRBD1. With V trimmed by 5 bases and J by 3 bases, 10 bases remained unmatched. CDR3 size: 15 residues. Germline V gene lookup returns CDR1 MNHEY and CDR2 SMNVEV (reference sequence). DNA for the CDR3: TGTGCCAGCAGTACCCTGAAGGGGGCTCACTACGAGCAGTACTTC. Residues: CASSTLKGAHYEQYF.

The chain is built from TRBV5-1 and TRBJ2-7; D possibly corresponds to TRBD2 (6 bases). V lost 5 bases and J 3 bases, leaving 15 bases between the germline ends. Per germline, CDR1 SGHRS and CDR2 YFSETQ. The CDR3 has 14 amino acids. The CDR3 sequence: CASRGVVGGYEQYF. DNA of the CDR3: TGCGCCAGCAGAGGGGTGGTCGGGGGCTACGAGCAGTACTTC.

The chain is built from TRBV19 and TRBJ1-4, with TRBD1 as a possible D gene (6 bases). CDR3 length: 15 residues. Germline CDR1 LNHDA, CDR2 SQIVND (reference sequence). V was cut by 8 bases and J by 3 bases, with 16 bases left in between. The chain's CDR3 is CASCGPGHPNEKLFF. DNA of the CDR3: TGTGCCAGTTGTGGCCCGGGACATCCTAATGAAAAACTGTTTTTT.

This chain joins TRBV18 and TRBJ1-4, with D possibly matching TRBD1 (5 bases). Germline V gene lookup returns CDR1 KGHSH and CDR2 LQKENI. V was trimmed by 1 base and J by 0 bases, leaving 9 bases between them. The CDR3 is made up of 16 amino acids. The CDR3 DNA reads TGTGCCAGCTCACCACTACAGGCGGCAACTAATGAAAAACTGTTTTTT. As protein: CASSPLQAATNEKLFF.

The chain recombines TRBV7-2 with TRBJ2-7; no clear D gene. CDR3 length equals 15 residues. Trimming left V 1 base short and J 6 bases short, with 16 bases between. From germline, CDR1 is SGHTA and CDR2 FQGNSA. CDR3 protein: CASSLEPRSPGEQYF. The CDR3, as DNA: TGTGCCAGCAGCTTAGAACCTAGGAGCCCGGGCGAGCAGTACTTC.

This clone appeared a few times. The rearrangement links TRBV2 to TRBJ2-1; 11 positions agree with TRBD1. The CDR3 is 13 residues long. Germline CDR1 reads SNHLY; CDR2 reads FYNNEI. After removal of 8 bases from V and 8 bases from J, the junction contained 5 bases not matched to a gene. The chain's CDR3 is CASGGTGGDEQFF. The CDR3 region has the DNA TGTGCCAGCGGTGGGACAGGGGGGGATGAGCAGTTCTTC. The variable domain in full, completed from reference TRBV2 and TRBJ2-1, reads EPEVTQTPSHQVTQMGQEVILRCVPISNHLYFYWYRQILGQKVEFLVSFYNNEISEKSEIFDDQFSVERPDGSNFTLKIRSTKLEDSAMYFCASGGTGGDEQFFGPGTRLTVL.

The CDR3 DNA follows: TGCAGCGTTGAGACTCCGGGGACTAGTGTTATCGGCGCAGATACGCAGTATTTT. Translated: CSVETPGTSVIGADTQYF. The chain carries TRBV29-1 and TRBJ2-3, with 8 bases aligning to TRBD2. The V segment lost 3 bases and the J segment 4 bases; nucleotides outside the gene matches: 18. The germline V gene encodes CDR1 SQVTM and CDR2 ANQGSEA. This CDR3 has 18 amino acids.

The V call is TRBV28, the J call TRBJ2-5; D ambiguous. The CDR3 length is 13 residues. Trimming stripped 5 bases from V and 2 bases from J, with 9 bases between. Germline assignment: CDR1 MDHEN and CDR2 SYDVKM. CDR3 sequence: CASSRHVQETQYF. DNA of the CDR3: TGTGCCAGCAGTCGACATGTTCAAGAGACCCAGTACTTC.

The rearrangement joins TRBV19 to TRBJ2-6, with D hard to call. V shed 7 bases and J shed 0 bases, with 4 bases lying between them. The CDR3 covers 13 residues. From germline, CDR1 is LNHDA and CDR2 SQIVND (reference sequence). The CDR3 here is CASTPSGANVLTF. The CDR3 nucleotides read TGTGCCAGTACTCCCTCTGGGGCCAACGTCCTGACTTTC.

The chain is built from TRBV7-2 and TRBJ1-1; no definite D call. Germline assignment: CDR1 SGHTA and CDR2 FQGNSA. V lost 2 bases and J 8 bases, leaving 9 bases between the germline ends. The CDR3 loop spans 12 amino acids. CDR3 loop: CASSLYGGEAFF. The CDR3 region has the DNA TGTGCCAGCAGCTTATATGGAGGGGAAGCTTTCTTT.

This clone was observed once. CDR3 bases: TGTGCCAGCAGCCAAGACAGGGACACTGAAGCTTTCTTT. Translated: CASSQDRDTEAFF. This chain links TRBV27 with TRBJ1-1; 7 bases map to TRBD1. V lost 6 bases, J lost 3 bases, and 4 bases stayed unmatched. Germline V gives CDR1 MNHEY, CDR2 SMNVEV (reference sequence). The CDR3 sequence is 13 residues long.